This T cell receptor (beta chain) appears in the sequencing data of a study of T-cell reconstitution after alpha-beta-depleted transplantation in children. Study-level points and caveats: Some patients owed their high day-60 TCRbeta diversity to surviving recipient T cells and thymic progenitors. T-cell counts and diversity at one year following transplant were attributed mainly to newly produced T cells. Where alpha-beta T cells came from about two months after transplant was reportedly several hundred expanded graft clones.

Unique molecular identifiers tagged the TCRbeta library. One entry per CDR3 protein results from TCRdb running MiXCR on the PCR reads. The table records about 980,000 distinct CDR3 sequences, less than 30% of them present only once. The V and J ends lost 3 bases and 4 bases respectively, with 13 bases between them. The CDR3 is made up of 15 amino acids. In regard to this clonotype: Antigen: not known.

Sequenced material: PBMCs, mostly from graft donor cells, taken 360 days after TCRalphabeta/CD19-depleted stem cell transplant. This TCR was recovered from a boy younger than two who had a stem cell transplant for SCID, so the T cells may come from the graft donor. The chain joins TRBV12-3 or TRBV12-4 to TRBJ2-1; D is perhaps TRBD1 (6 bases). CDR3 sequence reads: CASSFRTGKYNEQFF. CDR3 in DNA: TGTGCCAGCAGTTTTCGAACAGGGAAGTACAATGAGCAGTTCTTC.